Presented here are 3 T cell receptor beta chains from one specimen sequenced in a study of technical replicates of blood from a handful of donors. Assay used: immunoSEQ multiplex PCR; TCRdb lists only in-frame clones, some missing. This sample has over 60,000 clones, with approximately 89% found just once. Source material: PBMCs. The receptors were gathered from a human donor in good health. Some clones in this sample may be carry-over from other donors' samples.

DNA for the CDR3: TGCGCCAGCAAACTGTTGGTGGACAGCCATGAAGCTTTCTTT. Translated: CASKLLVDSHEAFF. This chain connects TRBV5-1 to TRBJ1-1; D may be TRBD1 (6 bases). CDR1 and CDR2 (germline): SGHRS, YFSETQ. The CDR3 is 14 residues long. Trimming shortened V by 6 bases and J by 7 bases, and 19 bases separated the two germline ends.

This chain connects TRBV4-1 to TRBJ1-1, with D perhaps matching TRBD1 (5 bases). Germline V lookup: CDR1 MGHRA, CDR2 YSYEKL. Trimming took 4 bases from V and 0 from J, leaving 18 bases between them. This CDR3 is 17 amino acids long. The DNA for the CDR3 is TGCGCCAGCAGCCCAAAAGGGACGGGGGAATTGAACACTGAAGCTTTCTTT. Protein: CASSPKGTGELNTEAFF.

This clone was detected only once. The chain links TRBV7-9 to TRBJ1-5, with D possibly matching TRBD1 (5 bases). Trimming took 5 bases from V and 7 from J, leaving 9 bases between them. This CDR3 is 12 amino acids long. Germline CDR1 and CDR2: SEHNR and FQNEAQ (reference sequence). CDR3 DNA: TGTGCCAGCAGCACCCAGGGACAGCCCCAGCATTTT. Encoded protein: CASSTQGQPQHF. Combining the CDR3 with reference TRBV7-9 and TRBJ1-5 gives the whole variable domain DTGVSQNPRHKITKRGQNVTFRCDPISEHNRLYWYRQTLGQGPEFLTYFQNEAQLEKSRLLSDRFSAERPKGSFSTLEIQRTEQGDSAMYLCASSTQGQPQHFGDGTRLSIL.